This note documents a single T cell receptor (beta chain) sequence. The data were taken from a study of control samples from healthy donors and cancer patients. Some clones are missing from TCRdb's copy, which holds only in-frame ones; the method was immunoSEQ multiplex PCR. Of 60,000 to 95,000 clones listed, roughly 90% are singletons. V gave up 8 bases and J gave up 4 bases; unmatched junction bases: 4. CDR1 MDHEN and CDR2 SYDVKM come from the germline V gene. This CDR3 has 12 amino acids. The genes are TRBV28 and TRBJ1-2, with 7 bases identical to TRBD1. Sample: PBMCs. The receptor was isolated from a woman in her 50s with colorectal cancer. CDR3 DNA: TGTGCCAGCGTACAGGGGCCCTATGGCTACACCTTC. Amino acid sequence: CASVQGPYGYTF.